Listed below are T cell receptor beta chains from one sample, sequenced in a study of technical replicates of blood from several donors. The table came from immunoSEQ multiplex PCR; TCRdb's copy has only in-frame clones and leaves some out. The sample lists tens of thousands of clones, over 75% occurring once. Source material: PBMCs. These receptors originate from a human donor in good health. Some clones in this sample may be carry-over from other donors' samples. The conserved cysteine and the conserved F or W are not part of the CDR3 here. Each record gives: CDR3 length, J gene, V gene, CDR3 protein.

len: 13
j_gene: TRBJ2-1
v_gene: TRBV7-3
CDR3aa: ASSSIAGTYNEQF

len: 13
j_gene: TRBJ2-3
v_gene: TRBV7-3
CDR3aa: ASSLFGQATDTQY

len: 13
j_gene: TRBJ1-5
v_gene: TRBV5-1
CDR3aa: ASSLGGTASQPQH

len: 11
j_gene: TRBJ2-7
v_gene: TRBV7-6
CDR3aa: ASSGTGGYEQY

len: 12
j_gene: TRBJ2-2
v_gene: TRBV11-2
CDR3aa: ASSQDKYTGELF

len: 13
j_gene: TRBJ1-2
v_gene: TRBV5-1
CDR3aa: ASSLEGRADYGYT

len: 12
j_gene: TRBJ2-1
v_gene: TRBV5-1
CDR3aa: ASSFGTGGHEQF

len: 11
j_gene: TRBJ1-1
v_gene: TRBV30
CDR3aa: AWGTGGYTEAF

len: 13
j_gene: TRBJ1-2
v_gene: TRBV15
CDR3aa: ATSGPGQWNYGYT

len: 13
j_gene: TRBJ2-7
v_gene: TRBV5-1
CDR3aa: ASSRYRGSSYEQY

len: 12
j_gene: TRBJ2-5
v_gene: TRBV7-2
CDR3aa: ASSPIPRGETQY

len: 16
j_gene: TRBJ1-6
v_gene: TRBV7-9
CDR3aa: ASSSARTGASRNSPLH

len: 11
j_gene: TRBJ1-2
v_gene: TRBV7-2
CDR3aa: ASSLRRGRGYT

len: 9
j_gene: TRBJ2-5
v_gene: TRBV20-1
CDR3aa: SVGGQETQY

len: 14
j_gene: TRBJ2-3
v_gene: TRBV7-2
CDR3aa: ASSLGTSGTTDTQY

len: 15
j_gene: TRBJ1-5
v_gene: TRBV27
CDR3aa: ASSLQGGRGSNQPQH

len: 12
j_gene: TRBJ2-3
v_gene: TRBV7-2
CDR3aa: ASSLRQGVDTQY

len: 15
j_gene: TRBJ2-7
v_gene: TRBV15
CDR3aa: ATSRRVGREGPAEQY

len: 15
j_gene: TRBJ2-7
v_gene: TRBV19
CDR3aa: ASSIDFFGGTPYEQY

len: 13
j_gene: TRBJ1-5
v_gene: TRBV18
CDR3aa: ASSQGQGLRQPQH

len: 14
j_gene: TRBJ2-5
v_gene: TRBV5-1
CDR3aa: ASSPGQGGFQETQY

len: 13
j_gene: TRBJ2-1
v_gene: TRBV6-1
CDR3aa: ASSETSEAYNEQF

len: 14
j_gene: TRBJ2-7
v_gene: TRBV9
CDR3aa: ASSVVILAGTYEQY

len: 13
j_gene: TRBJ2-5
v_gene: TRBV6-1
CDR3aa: ASSESPRGRETQY